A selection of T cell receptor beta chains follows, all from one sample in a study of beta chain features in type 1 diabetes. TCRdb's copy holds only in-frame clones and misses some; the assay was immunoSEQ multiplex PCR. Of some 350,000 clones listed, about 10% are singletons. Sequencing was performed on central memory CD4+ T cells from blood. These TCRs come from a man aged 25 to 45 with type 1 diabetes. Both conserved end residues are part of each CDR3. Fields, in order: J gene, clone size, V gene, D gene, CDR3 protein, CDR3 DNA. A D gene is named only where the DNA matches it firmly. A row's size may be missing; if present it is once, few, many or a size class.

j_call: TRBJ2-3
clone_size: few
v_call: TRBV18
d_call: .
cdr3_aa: CASSPPDTYTDTQYF
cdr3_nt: TGTGCCAGCTCACCACCGGACACTTACACAGATACGCAGTATTTT

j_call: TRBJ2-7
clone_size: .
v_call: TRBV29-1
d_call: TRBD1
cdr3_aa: CSVVRNQGAPYEQYF
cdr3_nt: TGCAGCGTTGTAAGAAACCAGGGGGCCCCCTACGAGCAGTACTTC

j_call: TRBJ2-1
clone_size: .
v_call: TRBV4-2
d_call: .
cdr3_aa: CASSPYRVNEQFF
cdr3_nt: TGTGCCAGCAGCCCTTATCGGGTCAATGAGCAGTTCTTC

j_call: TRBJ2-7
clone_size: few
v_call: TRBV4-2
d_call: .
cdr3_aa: CASSQGAATSSYEQYF
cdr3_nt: TGTGCCAGCAGCCAAGGGGCCGCGACAAGCTCCTACGAGCAGTACTTC

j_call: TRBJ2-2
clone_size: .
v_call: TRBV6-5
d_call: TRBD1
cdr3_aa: CASTQGQGSTGELFF
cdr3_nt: TGTGCCAGCACCCAGGGACAGGGATCCACCGGGGAGCTGTTTTTT

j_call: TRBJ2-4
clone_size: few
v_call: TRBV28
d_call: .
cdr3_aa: CASSLVAKNIQYF
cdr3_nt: TGTGCCAGCAGTTTAGTAGCCAAAAACATTCAGTACTTC

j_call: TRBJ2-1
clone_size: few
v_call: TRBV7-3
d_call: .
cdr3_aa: CASSRPGASGNEQFF
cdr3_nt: TGTGCCAGCAGCCGTCCGGGGGCCTCGGGTAATGAGCAGTTCTTC

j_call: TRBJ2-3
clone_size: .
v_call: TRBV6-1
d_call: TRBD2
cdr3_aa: CASSELAGATQYF
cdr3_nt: TGTGCCAGCAGTGAGCTAGCGGGAGCTACGCAGTATTTT

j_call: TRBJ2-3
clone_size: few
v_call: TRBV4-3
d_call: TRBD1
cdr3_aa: CASSQQGGTDTQYF
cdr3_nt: TGCGCCAGCAGCCAACAGGGGGGCACAGATACGCAGTATTTT

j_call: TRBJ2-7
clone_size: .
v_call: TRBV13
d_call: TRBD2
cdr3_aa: CASSPRGSGGYEQYF
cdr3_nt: TGTGCCAGCAGCCCGCGGGGTAGCGGGGGCTACGAGCAGTACTTC

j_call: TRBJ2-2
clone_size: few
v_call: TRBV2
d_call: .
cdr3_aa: CASSGERTGELFF
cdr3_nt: TGTGCCAGCAGTGGGGAACGCACCGGGGAGCTGTTTTTT

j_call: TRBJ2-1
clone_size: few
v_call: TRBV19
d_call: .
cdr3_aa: CASSMDVREGNEQFF
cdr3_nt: TGTGCCAGTAGTATGGATGTGAGGGAAGGGAATGAGCAGTTCTTC

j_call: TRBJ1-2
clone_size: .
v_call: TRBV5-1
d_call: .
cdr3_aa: CASSREGTTNYGYTF
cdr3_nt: TGCGCCAGCAGCCGGGAGGGGACTACGAACTATGGCTACACCTTC

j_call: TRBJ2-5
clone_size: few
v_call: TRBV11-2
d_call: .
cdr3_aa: CASSLGQAGFQYF
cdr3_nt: TGTGCCAGCAGCTTAGGCCAAGCCGGATTCCAGTACTTC

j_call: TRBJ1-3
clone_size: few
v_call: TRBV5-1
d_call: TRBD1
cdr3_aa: CASSTGGAGNTIYF
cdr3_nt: TGCGCCAGCTCGACAGGGGGGGCTGGAAACACCATATATTTT

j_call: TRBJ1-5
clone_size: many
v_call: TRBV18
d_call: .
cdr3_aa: CASSWETNQPQHF
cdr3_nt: TGTGCCAGCTCCTGGGAAACAAATCAGCCCCAGCATTTT

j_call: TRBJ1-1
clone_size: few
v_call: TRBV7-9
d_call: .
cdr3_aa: CASSPTGEAFF
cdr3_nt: TGTGCCAGCAGCCCAACAGGGGAAGCTTTCTTT

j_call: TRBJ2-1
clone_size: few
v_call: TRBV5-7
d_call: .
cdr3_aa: CASSLVWREDNNEQFF
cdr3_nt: TGTGCCAGCAGCTTGGTCTGGAGGGAGGACAACAATGAGCAGTTCTTC

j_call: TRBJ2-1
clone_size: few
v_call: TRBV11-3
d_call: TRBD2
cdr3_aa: CASSFYSGRGNNEQFF
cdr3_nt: TGTGCCAGCAGCTTCTACAGCGGGAGGGGGAACAATGAGCAGTTCTTC

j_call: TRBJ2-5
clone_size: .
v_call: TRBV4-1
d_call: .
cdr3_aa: CASSQNRGETQYF
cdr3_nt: TGCGCCAGCAGCCAAAACCGGGGGGAGACCCAGTACTTC

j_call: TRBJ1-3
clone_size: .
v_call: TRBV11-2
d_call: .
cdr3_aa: CASSLLNGNTIYF
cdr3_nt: TGTGCCAGCAGCCTCCTCAACGGAAACACCATATATTTT

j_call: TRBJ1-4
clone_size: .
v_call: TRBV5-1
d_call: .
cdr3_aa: CASSHQNNEKLFF
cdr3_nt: TGCGCCAGCAGCCATCAGAATAATGAAAAACTGTTTTTT

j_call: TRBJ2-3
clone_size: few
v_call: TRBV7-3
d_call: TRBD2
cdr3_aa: CASSRAGVGVDTQYF
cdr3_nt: TGTGCCAGCAGTCGAGCGGGAGTTGGTGTAGATACGCAGTATTTT

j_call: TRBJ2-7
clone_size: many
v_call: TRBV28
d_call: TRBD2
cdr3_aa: CASSYGGGLYEQYF
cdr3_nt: TGTGCCAGCAGTTATGGGGGGGGACTTTACGAGCAGTACTTC

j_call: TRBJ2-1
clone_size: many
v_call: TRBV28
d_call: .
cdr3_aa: CASIPGWAYNEQFF
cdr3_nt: TGTGCCAGCATCCCCGGGTGGGCTTACAATGAGCAGTTCTTC

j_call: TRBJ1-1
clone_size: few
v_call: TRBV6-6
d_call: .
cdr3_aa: CASSYSNGGHTEAFF
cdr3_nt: TGTGCCAGCAGTTACTCGAACGGGGGCCACACTGAAGCTTTCTTT

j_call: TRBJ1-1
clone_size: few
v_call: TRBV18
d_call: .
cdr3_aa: CASSPVTGNTEAFF
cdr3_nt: TGTGCCAGCTCACCCGTGACAGGGAACACTGAAGCTTTCTTT

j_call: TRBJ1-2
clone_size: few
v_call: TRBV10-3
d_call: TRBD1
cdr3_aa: CAISEGQGIGNGYTF
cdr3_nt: TGTGCCATCAGTGAGGGACAGGGAATTGGTAATGGCTACACCTTC

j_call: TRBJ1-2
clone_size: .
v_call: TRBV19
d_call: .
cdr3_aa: CASSYRRYGYTF
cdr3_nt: TGCGCCAGTAGTTACCGGAGATATGGCTACACCTTC

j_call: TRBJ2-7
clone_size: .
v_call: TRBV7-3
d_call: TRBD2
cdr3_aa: CASSFSSGVTYEQYF
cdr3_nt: TGTGCCAGCAGCTTCTCTAGCGGGGTGACCTACGAGCAGTACTTC

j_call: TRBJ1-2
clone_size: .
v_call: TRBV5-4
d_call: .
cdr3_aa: CASSLGGQAPGGYTF
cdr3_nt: TGTGCCAGCAGCTTGGGGGGCCAGGCCCCCGGTGGCTACACCTTC

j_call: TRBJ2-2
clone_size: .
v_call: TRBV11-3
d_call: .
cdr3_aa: CASSARENTGELFF
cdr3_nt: TGTGCCAGCAGCGCCCGGGAGAACACCGGGGAGCTGTTTTTT

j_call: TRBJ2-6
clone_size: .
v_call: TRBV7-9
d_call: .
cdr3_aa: CASDKSGANVLTF
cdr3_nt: TGTGCCAGCGATAAATCTGGGGCCAACGTCCTGACTTTC

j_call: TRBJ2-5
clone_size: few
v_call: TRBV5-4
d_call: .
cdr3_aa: CASSHQSDSQETQYF
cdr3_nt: TGCGCCAGCAGCCATCAATCGGACAGTCAAGAGACCCAGTACTTC

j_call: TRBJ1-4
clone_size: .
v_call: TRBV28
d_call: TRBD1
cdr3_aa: CASSSGQGTLSEKLFF
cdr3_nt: TGTGCCAGCAGTTCGGGACAGGGGACTCTTTCCGAAAAACTGTTTTTT

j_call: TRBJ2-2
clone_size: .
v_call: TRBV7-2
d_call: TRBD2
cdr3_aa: CASSLHVGSGRTNTGELFF
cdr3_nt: TGTGCCAGCAGCTTACATGTGGGTAGCGGGAGGACGAACACCGGGGAGCTGTTTTTT

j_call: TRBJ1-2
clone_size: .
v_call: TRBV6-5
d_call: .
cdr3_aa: CASRQDTWYGYTF
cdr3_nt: TGTGCCAGCAGGCAGGACACCTGGTATGGCTACACCTTC

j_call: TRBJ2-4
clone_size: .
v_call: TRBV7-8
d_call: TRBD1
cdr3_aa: CASSLPLGQRLLAKNIQYF
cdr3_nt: TGTGCCAGCAGCCTCCCGTTGGGACAGAGACTTCTAGCCAAAAACATTCAGTACTTC

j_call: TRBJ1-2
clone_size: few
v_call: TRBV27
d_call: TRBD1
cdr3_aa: CASSSNPGQGLYGYTF
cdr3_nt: TGTGCCAGCAGTTCGAATCCGGGACAGGGTCTCTATGGCTACACCTTC

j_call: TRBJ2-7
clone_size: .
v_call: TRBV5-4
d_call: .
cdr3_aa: CASSLGQPGSEQYF
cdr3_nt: TGTGCCAGCAGCTTGGGCCAGCCTGGGAGCGAGCAGTACTTC

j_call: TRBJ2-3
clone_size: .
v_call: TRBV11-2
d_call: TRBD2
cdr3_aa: CASSLAVAGGPTDTQYF
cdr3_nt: TGTGCCAGCAGCTTAGCTGTCGCGGGAGGGCCGACAGATACGCAGTATTTT

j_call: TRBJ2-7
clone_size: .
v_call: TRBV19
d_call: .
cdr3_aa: CASSIAMGDSYEQYF
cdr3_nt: TGTGCCAGTAGTATAGCTATGGGGGACTCCTACGAGCAGTACTTC

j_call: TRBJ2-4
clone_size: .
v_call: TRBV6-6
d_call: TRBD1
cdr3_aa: CAGSKQGQGAGYIQYF
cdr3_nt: TGTGCCGGATCTAAACAGGGGCAGGGGGCGGGATACATTCAGTACTTC

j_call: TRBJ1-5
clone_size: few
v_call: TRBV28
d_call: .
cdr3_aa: CASSFKAYQPQHF
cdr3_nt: TGTGCCAGCAGTTTTAAGGCCTATCAGCCCCAGCATTTT

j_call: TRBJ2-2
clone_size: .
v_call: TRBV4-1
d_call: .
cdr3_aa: CASSQARVNTGELFF
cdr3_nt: TGCGCCAGCAGCCAAGCCAGGGTGAACACCGGGGAGCTGTTTTTT

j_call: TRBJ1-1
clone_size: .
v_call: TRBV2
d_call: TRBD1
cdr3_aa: CASSREDRGYTEAFF
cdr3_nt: TGTGCCAGCAGTCGAGAGGACAGGGGGTACACTGAAGCTTTCTTT

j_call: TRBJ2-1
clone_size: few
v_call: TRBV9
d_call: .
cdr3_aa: CASSRAAPSYNEQFF
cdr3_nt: TGTGCCAGCAGCCGAGCGGCTCCCTCCTACAATGAGCAGTTCTTC

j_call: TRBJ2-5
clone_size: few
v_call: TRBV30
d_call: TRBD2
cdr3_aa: CAWSGASGLGWYETQYF
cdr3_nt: TGTGCCTGGAGTGGGGCTAGCGGCCTGGGGTGGTATGAGACCCAGTACTTC

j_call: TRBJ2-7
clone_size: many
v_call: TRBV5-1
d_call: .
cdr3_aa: CASRQPNYEQYF
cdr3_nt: TGCGCCAGCAGGCAGCCTAACTACGAGCAGTACTTC

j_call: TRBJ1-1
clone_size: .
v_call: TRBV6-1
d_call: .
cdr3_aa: CASSEGWGGHTEAFF
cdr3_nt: TGTGCCAGCAGTGAAGGATGGGGGGGACACACTGAAGCTTTCTTT